These 24 T cell receptor beta chains were all obtained from the same sample, sequenced in a study of untreated major depressive disorder. No antigens are known for them. Only in-frame clones appear in the TCRdb table, and some are missing; sequencing was by immunoSEQ multiplex PCR. The profile shows roughly 14,000 clones, 75% to 95% of them singletons. Study-wide results and caveats: Depressed patients' CD4+ T cells carried increased TRBV05-01 (Vbeta 5.1) usage versus control CD4+ T cells.

Sequenced: CD4+ T cells from PBMCs. Receptor source: a woman aged 25 to 39 with major depressive disorder.

The V and J genes are TRBV25-1 and TRBJ2-1; D is uncertain. The length of the CDR3 is 16 residues. The germline CDR1 and CDR2 sequences are MGHDK and SYGVNS. Trimming removed 4 bases at V and 0 bases at J, with 13 bases between. CDR3 sequence (DNA): TGTGCCAGCAGTGGTCGTCTAGGGCTCTCCTACAATGAGCAGTTCTTC. Protein sequence: CASSGRLGLSYNEQFF.

This sequence joins TRBV12-5 and TRBJ1-3; TRBD1 agrees at 8 bases. The CDR3 covers 13 residues. From germline, CDR1 is LGHNT and CDR2 FRNRAP. Unmatched junction bases numbered 3, after V lost 6 bases and J lost 5 bases. CDR3 DNA: TGTGCTAGTGGCAGGGGGCTCAGAAACACCATATATTTT. Translated, it gives CASGRGLRNTIYF.

V gene TRBV18 combines with J gene TRBJ1-1; TRBD1 is a possible D gene (5 bases). V was cut by 4 bases and J by 2 bases, with 14 bases left in between. The CDR3 contains 15 residues. The germline gives CDR1 KGHSH, CDR2 LQKENI. CDR3 DNA: TGTGCCAGCTCACAAACGGGGGGATCAAACACTGAAGCTTTCTTT. This sequence encodes CASSQTGGSNTEAFF.

The chain uses TRBV6-5 and TRBJ1-1; 7 nucleotides line up with TRBD1. CDR1 is MNHEY, CDR2 SVGAGI, per germline. There are 15 residues in the CDR3. Trimming cost V 0 bases and J 4 bases; bases outside gene matches: 5. CDR3 residues: CASSYSKGALTEAFF. The CDR3 coding sequence is TGTGCCAGCAGTTACTCGAAGGGGGCTCTCACTGAAGCTTTCTTT.

CDR3 in amino acids: CASSLAPSGNPGELFF. CDR3 nucleotides: TGCGCCAGCAGCTTGGCCCCTAGCGGTAATCCGGGGGAGCTGTTTTTT. The V and J genes are TRBV5-1 and TRBJ2-2; TRBD2 aligns across 7 bases. V shed 0 bases and J 8 bases; nucleotides not matched to a gene: 10. Germline V gene data show CDR1 as SGHRS and CDR2 as YFSETQ. The CDR3 consists of 16 residues. The full variable domain, its missing parts supplied by reference TRBV5-1 and TRBJ2-2, is KAGVTQTPRYLIKTRGQQVTLSCSPISGHRSVSWYQQTPGQGLQFLFEYFSETQRNKGNFPGRFSGRQFSNSRSEMNVSTLELGDSALYLCASSLAPSGNPGELFFGEGSRLTVL.

This clone was seen once. The chain carries TRBV19 and TRBJ1-4; D gene ambiguous. CDR3 length: 11 amino acids. Germline values: CDR1 LNHDA, CDR2 SQIVND (reference sequence). V was trimmed by 4 bases and J by 7 bases, leaving 4 bases between them. The CDR3 reads CASSRGEKLFF. The CDR3 bases are TGTGCCAGTAGTAGAGGTGAAAAACTGTTTTTT. The full variable domain, completed using reference TRBV19 and TRBJ1-4, is DGGITQSPKYLFRKEGQNVTLSCEQNLNHDAMYWYRQDPGQGLRLIYYSQIVNDFQKGDIAEGYSVSREKKESFPLTVTSAQKNPTAFYLCASSRGEKLFFGSGTQLSVL.

The rearrangement joins TRBV7-9 to TRBJ1-2; D not certain. V lost 6 bases to trimming and J lost 7 bases, with 21 bases between them. Germline loops: CDR1 SEHNR, CDR2 FQNEAQ (reference sequence). This CDR3 spans 15 amino acids. This chain's CDR3 is CASSRWGESRGGYTF. The CDR3 DNA follows: TGTGCCAGCAGTCGTTGGGGAGAGTCGCGTGGTGGCTACACCTTC.

The gene calls are TRBV30 and TRBJ1-5; D is unresolved. The CDR3 sequence is 14 residues long. The germline CDR1 and CDR2 sequences are GTSNPN and SVGIG (reference sequence). Trimming left V 2 bases short and J 2 bases short, with 10 bases between. In DNA form, the CDR3 reads TGTGCCTGGAGTACCCGGTCTGGCAATCAGCCCCAGCATTTT. Protein: CAWSTRSGNQPQHF.

The chain joins TRBV11-2 to TRBJ2-1; D uncertain. CDR3 length: 16 residues. Trimming pared 0 bases from V and 0 bases from J, leaving 9 bases between. Per the germline V gene, CDR1 is SGHAT and CDR2 is FQNNGV. CDR3 region: CASSLDFLNSYNEQFF. Here the CDR3 DNA reads TGTGCCAGCAGCTTAGACTTCCTGAACTCCTACAATGAGCAGTTCTTC.

CDR3 nucleotides: TGTGCCAGCTCACCAGGGGGAGAGGGTCTAACTGAAGCTTTCTTT. Translation gives CASSPGGEGLTEAFF. The J gene is TRBJ1-1, the V gene TRBV18, with D perhaps matching TRBD1 (5 bases). The CDR3 spans 15 residues. The V gene lost 2 bases and the J gene lost 5 bases, with 15 bases spanning the gap. Germline CDR1 is KGHSH and CDR2 is LQKENI.

The rearrangement joins TRBV7-8 to TRBJ2-7, with unresolved D. Per the germline V gene, CDR1 is SGHVS and CDR2 is FQNEAQ. This CDR3 comprises 13 residues. Trimming took off 0 bases at V and 3 bases at J, with 6 bases between the two ends. The CDR3 DNA sequence: TGTGCCAGCAGCTTAGCTTTGATCTACGAGCAGTACTTC. Protein: CASSLALIYEQYF.

V is TRBV6-5 and J is TRBJ2-7; D not resolved. CDR1 MNHEY and CDR2 SVGAGI come from the germline V gene. The CDR3 is made up of 15 amino acids. Trimming left V 5 bases short and J 0 bases short, with 14 bases between. Here the CDR3 DNA reads TGTGCCAGCAGTGCCCTCTACGCCGGCTCCTACGAGCAGTACTTC. Translated, it gives CASSALYAGSYEQYF.

A single count supports this clone. V is TRBV6-6 and J is TRBJ1-1; D not certain. The V gene lost 4 bases and the J gene lost 0 bases, with 3 bases spanning the gap. The germline CDR1 and CDR2 sequences are MNHNY and SVGAGI (reference sequence). The CDR3 length is 12 residues. DNA for the CDR3: TGTGCCAGCAGTTTCCTGAACACTGAAGCTTTCTTT. Its translation: CASSFLNTEAFF.

The chain links TRBV6-5 to TRBJ2-2, with 8 bases aligning to TRBD1. The CDR3 is 13 amino acids. Germline lookup yields CDR1 MNHEY and CDR2 SVGAGI. The V and J ends lost 8 bases and 4 bases, in that order; junction bases with no gene match: 3. The DNA for the CDR3 is TGTGCCAGCCAGGGGGCCGGCACCGGGGAGCTGTTTTTT. This codes for CASQGAGTGELFF.

In its sample, this clone was seen once. V gene TRBV27 combines with J gene TRBJ1-1; 7 bases are a match to TRBD1. The germline CDR1 and CDR2 sequences are MNHEY and SMNVEV (reference sequence). V shed 10 bases and J 4 bases; nucleotides not matched to a gene: 6. The CDR3 spans 12 residues. CDR3 residues: CATSDRFTEAFF. CDR3 sequence (DNA): TGTGCCACCTCGGACAGGTTCACTGAAGCTTTCTTT.

The V call is TRBV10-2, the J call TRBJ2-5, with no clear D. Germline V gives CDR1 WSHSY, CDR2 SAAADI. This CDR3 contains 13 residues. V was trimmed by 7 bases and J by 4 bases, leaving 13 bases between them. CDR3 DNA: TGCGCCAGCACCGCATTAATGATAGAGACCCAGTACTTC. Translation: CASTALMIETQYF.

This rearrangement joins TRBV23-1 to TRBJ2-5; TRBD2 matches 8 bases. TRBV23-1 is an ORF, with its function uncertain. With V trimmed by 4 bases and J by 5 bases, 24 bases remained unmatched. The CDR3 totals 20 residues. In DNA, the CDR3 is TGCGCCAGCAGTCCCAATCAGGGCCAGGGGAAGCGGGAGCGTGGGGAGACCCAGTACTTC. The encoded protein is CASSPNQGQGKRERGETQYF.

The chain links TRBV5-1 to TRBJ1-1; TRBD1 aligns across 7 bases. Germline loops: CDR1 SGHRS, CDR2 YFSETQ. CDR3 length equals 15 residues. V lost 3 bases, J lost 0 bases, and 5 bases stayed unmatched. CDR3 DNA sequence: TGCGCCAGCAGCTCTTGGACAGGCTTGAACACTGAAGCTTTCTTT. Its translation is CASSSWTGLNTEAFF.

V usage is TRBV15 and J usage is TRBJ2-3; TRBD2 aligns across 10 bases. The CDR3 loop spans 21 amino acids. CDR1 and CDR2 (germline): LNHNV, YYDKDF (reference sequence). The J segment lost 0 bases and the V segment lost 3 bases, leaving 18 bases of the junction unmatched. CDR3 in amino acids: CATSRETPGTSATPSTDTQYF. The CDR3 coding sequence is TGTGCCACCAGCAGGGAGACCCCCGGGACTAGCGCGACACCTAGCACAGATACGCAGTATTTT.

The chain joins TRBV7-2 to TRBJ2-5, with D maybe TRBD1 (6 bases). This CDR3 has 14 residues. The V end lost 5 bases, the J end lost 4 bases, and 14 bases lay between the germline ends. Germline assignment: CDR1 SGHTA and CDR2 FQGNSA. The CDR3 DNA reads TGTGCCAGCAGCCCAGGACAGCTCGGAGAGACCCAGTACTTC. Amino acids: CASSPGQLGETQYF.

This clone came up once. This rearrangement joins TRBV19 to TRBJ1-1, with 9 bases lining up with TRBD1. From germline, CDR1 is LNHDA and CDR2 SQIVND (reference sequence). The J segment lost 5 bases and the V segment lost 7 bases, leaving 8 bases of the junction unmatched. The CDR3 has 14 residues. CDR3: CASNRQGGWTEAFF. CDR3 DNA: TGTGCCAGTAACCGACAGGGGGGATGGACTGAAGCTTTCTTT.

The chain has TRBV18 and TRBJ1-1, with 8 bases matching TRBD1. Losses at the gene ends were 4 bases for V and 1 base for J; bases not matched to a gene: 5. CDR1 is KGHSH and CDR2 is LQKENI in the germline V gene. There are 15 residues in the CDR3. This chain's CDR3 is CASSQSGTGNTEAFF. The CDR3, as DNA: TGTGCCAGCTCACAATCAGGGACAGGGAACACTGAAGCTTTCTTT. The complete variable domain, with remaining parts taken from reference TRBV18 and TRBJ1-1, reads NAGVMQNPRHLVRRRGQEARLRCSPMKGHSHVYWYRQLPEEGLKFMVYLQKENIIDESGMPKERFSAEFPKEGPSILRIQQVVRGDSAAYFCASSQSGTGNTEAFFGQGTRLTVV.

The chain has TRBV25-1 and TRBJ1-1; TRBD1 is a possible D gene (5 bases). CDR3 length: 12 amino acids. With 8 bases removed from V and 11 bases from J, the gap between germline ends came to 18 bases. The germline CDR1 and CDR2 sequences are MGHDK and SYGVNS. The CDR3 bases are TGTGCCAGCGGAAAAAGCCCCCGGGGGGCTTTCTTT. Protein sequence: CASGKSPRGAFF.

The V call is TRBV5-4, the J call TRBJ1-1; TRBD1 might be the D (6 bases). The CDR3 runs to 12 residues. Per germline, CDR1 SGHNT and CDR2 YYREEE (reference sequence). V was clipped by 3 bases and J by 9 bases, with 12 bases between them. CDR3 loop: CASSSTGFQAFF. CDR3 coding DNA: TGTGCCAGCAGCTCCACAGGGTTTCAAGCTTTCTTT. Variable domain in full (rest from reference TRBV5-4 and TRBJ1-1): ETGVTQSPTHLIKTRGQQVTLRCSSQSGHNTVSWYQQALGQGPQFIFQYYREEENGRGNFPPRFSGLQFPNYSSELNVNALELDDSALYLCASSSTGFQAFFGQGTRLTVV.